The clone carrying this T cell receptor (beta chain) is a singleton in its sample. The CDR3 is 15 residues long. Per germline, CDR1 ENHRY and CDR2 SYGVKD. The V end was cut by 0 bases, the J end by 0 bases, with 9 bases between. The sample is drawn from a study of T cells in localized non-small cell lung cancer. The protocol was immunoSEQ multiplex PCR, while the TCRdb copy is restricted to in-frame clones and leaves out a portion. The data contain under 25,000 clones, under 90% of them singletons. The rearrangement links TRBV10-3 to TRBJ2-7; D possibly corresponds to TRBD1 (6 bases). The clonotype originates from a man aged 35 to 70 with stage I squamous cell lung carcinoma. The sequences come from peripheral blood, collected before any cancer treatment. The CDR3 DNA sequence: TGTGCCATCAGTGAGTCGAGGGGGACCTCCTACGAGCAGTACTTC. It yields the protein CAISESRGTSYEQYF.